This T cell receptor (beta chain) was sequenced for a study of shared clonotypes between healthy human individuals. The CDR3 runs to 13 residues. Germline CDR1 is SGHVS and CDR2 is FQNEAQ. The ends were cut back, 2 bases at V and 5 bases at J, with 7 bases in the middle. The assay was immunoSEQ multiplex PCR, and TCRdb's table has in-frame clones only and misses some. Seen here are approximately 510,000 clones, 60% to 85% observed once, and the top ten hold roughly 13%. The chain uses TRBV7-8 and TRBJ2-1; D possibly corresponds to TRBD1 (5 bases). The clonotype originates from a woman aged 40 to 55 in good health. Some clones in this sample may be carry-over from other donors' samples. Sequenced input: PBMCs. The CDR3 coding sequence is TGTGCCAGCAGCTTAAGGGGCAACAATGAGCAGTTCTTC. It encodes CASSLRGNNEQFF.